Shown below are 20 T cell receptor beta chains from a single sample sequenced in a study of low-dose radiotherapy and immunotherapy resistance in tumors. TRAV- and TRBV-specific primers were used for first-strand cDNA, which covered alpha and beta chains. The PCR that amplified TCRs ran for roughly 20 cycles, relying on a constant-region primer and a V-primer adapter. One entry per CDR3 protein results from TCRdb running MiXCR on the reads. The data show tens of thousands of distinct CDR3 sequences, with less than 25% seen just once and roughly 10% held by the top ten. Time point given: after trial treatment. As for treatment: LDRT plus nivolumab, ipilimumab, low-dose cyclophosphamide and aspirin (RACIN trial). Sequenced material: PBMCs, taken after low-dose radiotherapy plus immunotherapy. These receptors all stem from a female donor with ovarian cancer.

This clonotype appeared many times. This chain joins TRBV9 and TRBJ2-1; maybe TRBD1 (5 bases). Germline lookup yields CDR1 SGDLS and CDR2 YYNGEE. CDR3 length: 17 amino acids. V lost 1 base to trimming and J lost 4 bases, with 18 bases between them. CDR3 DNA sequence: TGTGCCAGCAGCGTACCCTACAACAGGACGGATTACAATGAGCAGTTCTTC. As protein: CASSVPYNRTDYNEQFF. Full variable domain (remainder filled in from reference TRBV9 and TRBJ2-1): DSGVTQTPKHLITATGQRVTLRCSPRSGDLSVYWYQQSLDQGLQFLIQYYNGEERAKGNILERFSAQQFPDLHSELNLSSLELGDSALYFCASSVPYNRTDYNEQFFGPGTRLTVL.

The rearrangement links TRBV5-1 to TRBJ2-7; D possibly matches TRBD1 or TRBD2 (6 bases each). The CDR3 totals 13 residues. CDR1 and CDR2 from the germline V gene are SGHRS and YFSETQ. The V gene lost 1 base and the J gene lost 7 bases, with 12 bases spanning the gap. CDR3 amino acids: CASSLPGAGEQYF. The CDR3 DNA reads as TGCGCCAGCAGCTTGCCAGGGGCGGGGGAGCAGTACTTC.

The V gene is TRBV28, the J gene TRBJ1-4, with D unresolved. Germline loops: CDR1 MDHEN, CDR2 SYDVKM. V lost 3 bases and J lost 7, with 9 bases in between. The length of the CDR3 is 13 residues. The CDR3 nucleotides are TGTGCCAGCAGTTTGGGTGTTCTTGAAAAACTGTTTTTT. This translates into CASSLGVLEKLFF. The complete variable domain, with remaining parts taken from reference TRBV28 and TRBJ1-4, reads DVKVTQSSRYLVKRTGEKVFLECVQDMDHENMFWYRQDPGLGLRLIYFSYDVKMKEKGDIPEGYSVSREKKERFSLILESASTNQTSMYLCASSLGVLEKLFFGSGTQLSVL.

This clonotype occurred many times. The chain couples TRBV4-2 to TRBJ1-1, with 9 bases aligning to TRBD1. V gave up 4 bases and J gave up 1 base; unmatched junction bases: 25. This CDR3 spans 22 amino acids. Germline lookup yields CDR1 LGHNA and CDR2 YNFKEQ. CDR3 in DNA: TGTGCCAGCAGCCTCGATTCCGGGACAGGGTGGTGGGAGTTTTCAACGAACACTGAAGCTTTCTTT. This codes for CASSLDSGTGWWEFSTNTEAFF.

This clonotype was recorded at least ten times. This rearrangement joins TRBV3-1 to TRBJ1-2; D not resolved. V lost 1 base to trimming and J lost 6 bases, with 15 bases between them. Germline V lookup: CDR1 LGHDT, CDR2 YNNKEL (reference sequence). The CDR3 is made up of 15 amino acids. CDR3 sequence: CASSQGEGGVHGYTF. The CDR3 bases are TGTGCCAGCAGCCAAGGTGAGGGTGGGGTTCATGGCTACACCTTC.

There are many counts of this clonotype. This chain links TRBV4-2 with TRBJ2-2; TRBD1 aligns across 8 bases. The germline V gene has CDR1 LGHNA and CDR2 YNFKEQ. CDR3 size: 16 residues. Trimming took 0 bases from V and 7 from J; bases not matched to a gene: 7. The CDR3 loop is CASSQDGQGAGGELFF. As DNA, the CDR3 is TGTGCCAGCAGCCAAGATGGGCAGGGGGCTGGCGGGGAGCTGTTTTTT.

This clonotype has at least ten counts. The CDR3 spells CATTGAQNSPLHF. As DNA, the CDR3 is TGTGCCACGACAGGGGCGCAGAATTCACCCCTCCACTTT. The chain has TRBV12-3 or TRBV12-4 and TRBJ1-6; 8 bases are shared with TRBD1. The CDR3 spans 13 residues. With 10 bases clipped from V and 7 bases from J, the junction kept 6 bases outside the gene matches.

This clonotype was seen ten or more times. This chain joins TRBV19 and TRBJ1-4, with a tentative D call TRBD1 (5 bases). Per the germline V gene, CDR1 is LNHDA and CDR2 is SQIVND (reference sequence). This CDR3 is built from 11 residues. V gave up 6 bases and J gave up 8 bases, with 7 bases separating them. CDR3: CASSPGEKLFF. The CDR3 DNA reads TGTGCCAGTAGCCCAGGGGAAAAACTGTTTTTT.

This clonotype occurred many times. The V gene is TRBV25-1, the J gene TRBJ2-5; tentative D call: TRBD1 (6 bases). The germline V and J ends were trimmed by 6 bases and 0 bases, with 14 bases remaining between them. Per germline, CDR1 MGHDK and CDR2 SYGVNS. The CDR3 is 15 amino acids. In DNA, the CDR3 is TGTGCCAGCAGCTTAAGTGACAGGTACCAAGAGACCCAGTACTTC. Its protein product is CASSLSDRYQETQYF.

This clonotype was detected ten times or more. The V call is TRBV19, the J call TRBJ1-1; weak D call: TRBD1 (6 bases). The CDR3 sequence is 14 residues long. Trimming left V 4 bases short and J 2 bases short, with 11 bases between. CDR1 is LNHDA and CDR2 is SQIVND in the germline V gene (reference sequence). CDR3 in DNA: TGTGCCAGTAGTAAACAGGGCGGTAACACTGAAGCTTTCTTT. Amino acid sequence: CASSKQGGNTEAFF.

This clonotype has a handful of counts. V gene TRBV28 combines with J gene TRBJ2-1; tentatively, D is TRBD2 (5 bases). The CDR3 has 16 residues. Per germline, CDR1 MDHEN and CDR2 SYDVKM. Between the trimmed V and J ends, which lost 3 bases and 0 bases, there was a span of 12 bases. CDR3 in amino acids: CASSFGVAFSYNEQFF. Written as DNA, the CDR3 is TGTGCCAGCAGTTTCGGGGTAGCTTTCTCCTACAATGAGCAGTTCTTC.

This clonotype was seen a few times. The chain recombines TRBV4-3 with TRBJ2-1, with 8 bases lining up with TRBD2. Germline V gene sequence: CDR1 LGHNA, CDR2 YSLEER. J lost 0 bases, V lost 2 bases, and 6 bases had no gene match. This CDR3 has 17 residues. CDR3 coding DNA: TGCGCCAGCAGCCAATCATGGGGGACTAGCTCCTACAATGAGCAGTTCTTC. It codes for CASSQSWGTSSYNEQFF.

This clonotype was recorded at least ten times. The chain has TRBV11-2 and TRBJ1-3; D unresolved. Trimming shortened V by 4 bases and J by 2 bases, and 21 bases separated the two germline ends. The CDR3 has 18 amino acids. The germline CDR1 and CDR2 sequences are SGHAT and FQNNGV. The CDR3 DNA reads as TGTGCCAGCAGCTCCATCCGGAGGCGAGAAGGAGCTGGAAACACCATATATTTT. Translation: CASSSIRRREGAGNTIYF. Using reference TRBV11-2 and TRBJ1-3 for the parts outside the CDR3, the full variable domain is EAGVAQSPRYKIIEKRQSVAFWCNPISGHATLYWYQQILGQGPKLLIQFQNNGVVDDSQLPKDRFSAERLKGVDSTLKIQPAKLEDSAVYLCASSSIRRREGAGNTIYFGEGSWLTVV.

This clonotype was seen repeatedly, ten times or more. The CDR3: CASRRGMNTEAFF. The CDR3 DNA follows: TGTGCCAGTAGAAGGGGGATGAACACTGAAGCTTTCTTT. The chain couples TRBV19 to TRBJ1-1; D is possibly TRBD1 (6 bases). V shed 6 bases and J shed 0 bases, with 8 bases lying between them. The CDR3 totals 13 residues. Germline V gene data show CDR1 as LNHDA and CDR2 as SQIVND (reference sequence).

V usage is TRBV2 and J usage is TRBJ2-7, with 8 bases matching TRBD1. The CDR3 extends over 15 amino acids. CDR1 and CDR2 (germline): SNHLY, FYNNEI. V lost 6 bases, J lost 6 bases, and 13 bases stayed unmatched. The DNA of the CDR3 is TGTGCCAGCAGCCGATCCGACAGGGGTGCGGGCGAGCAGTACTTC. Translating it yields CASSRSDRGAGEQYF.

This clonotype is medium-sized by share. V usage is TRBV5-4 and J usage is TRBJ2-3; no definite D call. V gave up 4 bases and J gave up 4 bases, with 10 bases separating them. Germline V gene data show CDR1 as SGHNT and CDR2 as YYREEE (reference sequence). This CDR3 comprises 13 residues. Here the CDR3 reads CASSQGRADTQYF. The CDR3 DNA reads as TGTGCCAGCAGCCAAGGGCGTGCAGATACGCAGTATTTT.

There are a few counts of this clonotype. The chain joins TRBV5-5 to TRBJ2-1; 10 bases line up with TRBD2. The germline CDR1 and CDR2 sequences are SGHKS and YYEKEE (reference sequence). The V gene end was trimmed by 1 base and the J gene end by 5 bases; junction bases not matched to a gene: 12. CDR3 size: 18 residues. CDR3 protein: CASSLREREGQENNEQFF. The CDR3 nucleotides read TGTGCCAGCAGCTTGCGTGAGCGGGAGGGCCAAGAGAACAATGAGCAGTTCTTC.

This clonotype was observed at least ten times. The V call is TRBV18, the J call TRBJ2-7, with a possible D match to TRBD2 (5 bases). CDR1 is KGHSH and CDR2 is LQKENI in the germline V gene. V shed 5 bases and J shed 9 bases, with 11 bases lying between them. The CDR3 runs 11 residues. In DNA form, the CDR3 reads TGTGCCAGCTCAAACACACGGGGGCAGTACTTC. Translation: CASSNTRGQYF.

This clonotype was seen at least ten times. The chain links TRBV28 to TRBJ2-1; TRBD2 aligns across 10 bases. This CDR3 comprises 17 residues. The V gene end was trimmed by 6 bases and the J gene end by 4 bases; junction bases not matched to a gene: 12. Germline loops: CDR1 MDHEN, CDR2 SYDVKM. The CDR3 is CASRGGSGRTPYNEQFF. CDR3 nucleotide sequence: TGTGCCAGCAGGGGCGGTAGCGGGAGGACTCCGTACAATGAGCAGTTCTTC.

The table lists this clonotype with a few counts. The rearrangement joins TRBV2 to TRBJ2-1, with D possibly TRBD2 on 6 matching bases. V shed 10 bases and J shed 3 bases, with 22 bases lying between them. Per the germline V gene, CDR1 is SNHLY and CDR2 is FYNNEI. The CDR3 is 16 amino acids. In nucleotides, the CDR3 is TGTGCCATCACACCCGCGGAGGGCGGACTCTACAATGAGCAGTTCTTC. Its protein product is CAITPAEGGLYNEQFF.